This T cell receptor beta chain was captured in a study of neurological immune-mediated disorders. A 10-nucleotide random UMI tagged transcripts in template-switch 5'RACE cDNA synthesis. From 15-18 subjects, over 160 million TCR-beta sequences were obtained in each sequencing run. TCRdb re-called the 5' RACE reads through MiXCR, storing one row per CDR3 protein. The sample holds over 55,000 distinct CDR3 sequences, roughly 10% seen once. This clonotype came up many times. Its target is not known. With V trimmed by 1 base and J by 0 bases, 7 bases remained unmatched. This CDR3 contains 19 residues. Per germline, CDR1 SGHRS and CDR2 YFSETQ. Study-level findings and limits: Private repertoires in all groups were suggested, as expanded clones shared no CDR3 amino acid sequences across subjects. The level of TCR clonal expansion was highest in patients with HTLV-1-associated myelopathy and lowest in multiple sclerosis, where it fell below the level seen in healthy controls.

The time point here: longitudinal time-point 1 (baseline). The genes are TRBV5-1 and TRBJ2-2, with 12 positions matching TRBD2. The sample taken for sequencing was PBMCs. This TCR was recovered from a male donor with HTLV-1-associated myelopathy (HAM/TSP). The CDR3 spells CASSLLGLAGSANTGELFF. CDR3 nucleotide sequence: TGCGCCAGCAGCTTGCTCGGACTAGCGGGGTCCGCGAACACCGGGGAGCTGTTTTTT.